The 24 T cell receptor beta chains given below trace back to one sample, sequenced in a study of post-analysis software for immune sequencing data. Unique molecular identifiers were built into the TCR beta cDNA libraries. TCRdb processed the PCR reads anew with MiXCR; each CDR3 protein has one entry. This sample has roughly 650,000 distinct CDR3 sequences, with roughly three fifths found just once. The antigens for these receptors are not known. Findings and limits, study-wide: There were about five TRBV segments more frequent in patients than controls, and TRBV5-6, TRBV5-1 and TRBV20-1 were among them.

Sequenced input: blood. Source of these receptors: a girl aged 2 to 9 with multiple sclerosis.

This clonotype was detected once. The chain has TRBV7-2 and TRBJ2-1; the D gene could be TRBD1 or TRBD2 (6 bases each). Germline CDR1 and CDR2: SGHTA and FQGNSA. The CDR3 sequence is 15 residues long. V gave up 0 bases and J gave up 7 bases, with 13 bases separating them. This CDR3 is CASSLAGGSLNEQFF. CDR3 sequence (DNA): TGTGCCAGCAGCTTAGCGGGGGGCTCCCTAAATGAGCAGTTCTTC.

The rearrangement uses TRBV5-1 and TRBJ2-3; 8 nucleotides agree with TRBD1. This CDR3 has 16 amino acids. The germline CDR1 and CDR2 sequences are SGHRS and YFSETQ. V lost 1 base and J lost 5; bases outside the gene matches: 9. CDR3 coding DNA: TGCGCCAGCAGCTTGCAGGGGGCCGGTATGGGAGATACGCAGTATTTT. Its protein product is CASSLQGAGMGDTQYF.

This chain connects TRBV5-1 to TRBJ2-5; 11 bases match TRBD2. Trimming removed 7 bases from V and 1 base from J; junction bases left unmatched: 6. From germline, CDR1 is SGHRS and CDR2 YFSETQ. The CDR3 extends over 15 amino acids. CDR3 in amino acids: CASGTSGASQETQYF. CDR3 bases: TGCGCCAGCGGGACTAGCGGAGCTTCCCAAGAGACCCAGTACTTC.

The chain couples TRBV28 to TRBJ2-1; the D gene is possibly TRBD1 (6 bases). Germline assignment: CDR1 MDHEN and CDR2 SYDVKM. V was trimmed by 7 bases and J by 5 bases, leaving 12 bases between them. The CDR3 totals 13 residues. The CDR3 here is CASNEQGDNEQFF. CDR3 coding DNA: TGTGCCAGCAATGAACAGGGAGACAATGAGCAGTTCTTC.

CDR3: CASSQDQSSYNEQFF. Written as DNA, the CDR3 is TGCGCCAGCAGCCAAGATCAGAGCTCCTACAATGAGCAGTTCTTC. V usage is TRBV4-3 and J usage is TRBJ2-1, with unresolved D. The CDR3 has 15 residues. Germline CDR1 reads LGHNA; CDR2 reads YSLEER. V was pared by 0 bases and J by 0 bases, with 6 bases between.

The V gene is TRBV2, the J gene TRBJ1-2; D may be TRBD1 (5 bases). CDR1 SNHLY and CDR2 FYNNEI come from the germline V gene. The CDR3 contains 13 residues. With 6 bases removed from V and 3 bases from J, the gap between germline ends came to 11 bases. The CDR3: CASRGDGDYGYTF. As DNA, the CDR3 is TGTGCCAGCAGGGGGGACGGTGACTATGGCTACACCTTC.

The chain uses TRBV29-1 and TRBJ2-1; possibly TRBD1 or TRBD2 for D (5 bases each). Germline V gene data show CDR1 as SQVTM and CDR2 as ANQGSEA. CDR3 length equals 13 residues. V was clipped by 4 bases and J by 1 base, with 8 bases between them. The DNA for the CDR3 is TGCAGCGTTGCCAGGGAGTCCTACAATGAGCAGTTCTTC. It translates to CSVARESYNEQFF.

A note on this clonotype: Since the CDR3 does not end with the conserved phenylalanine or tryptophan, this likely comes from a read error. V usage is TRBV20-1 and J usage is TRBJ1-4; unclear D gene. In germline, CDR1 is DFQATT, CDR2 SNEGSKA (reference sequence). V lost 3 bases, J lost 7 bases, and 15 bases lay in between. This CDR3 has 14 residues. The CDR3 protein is CSASIAGVGEKLFV. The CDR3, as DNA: TGCAGTGCTAGTATAGCAGGAGTCGGTGAAAAACTGTTTGTT.

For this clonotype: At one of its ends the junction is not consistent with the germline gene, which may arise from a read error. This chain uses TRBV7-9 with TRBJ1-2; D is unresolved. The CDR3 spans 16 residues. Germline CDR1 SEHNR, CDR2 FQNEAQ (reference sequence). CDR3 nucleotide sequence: TGTGCCAGCAGCTTAGTGCGCCTCTCGGCGAACTATGGCTGCACCTTC. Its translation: CASSLVRLSANYGCTF.

The CDR3 reads CASSQVASYAQETQYF. For the CDR3, the DNA is TGCGCCAGCAGCCAGGTGGCTAGCTATGCTCAAGAGACCCAGTACTTC. This chain connects TRBV4-1 to TRBJ2-5; D possibly corresponds to TRBD2 (5 bases). V was pared by 3 bases and J by 2 bases, with 16 bases between. The germline V gene encodes CDR1 MGHRA and CDR2 YSYEKL. There are 16 residues in the CDR3.

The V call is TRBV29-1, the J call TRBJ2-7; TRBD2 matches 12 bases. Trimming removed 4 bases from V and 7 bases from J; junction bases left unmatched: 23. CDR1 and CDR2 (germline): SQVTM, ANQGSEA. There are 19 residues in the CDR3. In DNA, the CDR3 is TGCAGCGTTGCTGGTGCGGCTAGCGGGGGGGCCATCCTAGCCAATGAGCAGTACTTC. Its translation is CSVAGAASGGAILANEQYF.

The CDR3 sequence: CASTTGIGEKLFF. The CDR3 DNA sequence: TGTGCCTCCACAACCGGGATTGGGGAAAAACTGTTTTTT. V is TRBV10-3 and J is TRBJ1-4, with D unclear. From germline, CDR1 is ENHRY and CDR2 SYGVKD. V gave up 11 bases and J gave up 8 bases, with 18 bases separating them. The CDR3 extends over 13 amino acids.

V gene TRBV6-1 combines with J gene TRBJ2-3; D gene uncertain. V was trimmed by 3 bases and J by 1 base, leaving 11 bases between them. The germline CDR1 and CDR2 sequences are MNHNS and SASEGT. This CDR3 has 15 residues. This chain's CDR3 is CASSDWVGGTDTQYF. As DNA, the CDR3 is TGTGCCAGCAGTGACTGGGTAGGAGGCACAGATACGCAGTATTTT.

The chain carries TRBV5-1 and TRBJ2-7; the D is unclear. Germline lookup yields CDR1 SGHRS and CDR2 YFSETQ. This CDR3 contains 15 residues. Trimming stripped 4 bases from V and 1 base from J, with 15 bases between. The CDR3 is CASSPNYPYSYEQYF. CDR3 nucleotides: TGCGCCAGCAGCCCTAATTACCCGTATTCCTACGAGCAGTACTTC.

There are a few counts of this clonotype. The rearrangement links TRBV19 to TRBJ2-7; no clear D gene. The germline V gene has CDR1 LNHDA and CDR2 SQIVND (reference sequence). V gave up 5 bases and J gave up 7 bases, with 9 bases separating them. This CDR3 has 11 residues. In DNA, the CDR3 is TGTGCCAGTAGTTCCCCAGATGAGCAGTACTTC. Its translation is CASSSPDEQYF.

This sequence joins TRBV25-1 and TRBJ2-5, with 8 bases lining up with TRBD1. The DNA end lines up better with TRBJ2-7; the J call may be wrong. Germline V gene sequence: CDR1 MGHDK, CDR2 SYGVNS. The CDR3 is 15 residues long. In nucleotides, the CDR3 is TGTGCCAGCAGTGAATGGGGGACAGGTTCCAACGAGCAGTACTTC. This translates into CASSEWGTGSNEQYF.

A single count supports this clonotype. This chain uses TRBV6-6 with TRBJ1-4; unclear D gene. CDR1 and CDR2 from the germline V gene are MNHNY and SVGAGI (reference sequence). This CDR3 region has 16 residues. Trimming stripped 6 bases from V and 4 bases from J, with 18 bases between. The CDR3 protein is CASRSSWSLRNEKLFF. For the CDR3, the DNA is TGTGCCAGCAGATCTTCTTGGAGTCTCCGTAATGAAAAACTGTTTTTT.

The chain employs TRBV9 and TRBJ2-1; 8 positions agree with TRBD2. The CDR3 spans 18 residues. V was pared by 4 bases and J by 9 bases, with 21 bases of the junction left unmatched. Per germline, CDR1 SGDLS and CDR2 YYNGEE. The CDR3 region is CASSPRATAGENGGEQFF. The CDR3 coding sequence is TGTGCCAGCAGCCCACGGGCGACAGCGGGAGAGAACGGCGGTGAGCAGTTCTTC.

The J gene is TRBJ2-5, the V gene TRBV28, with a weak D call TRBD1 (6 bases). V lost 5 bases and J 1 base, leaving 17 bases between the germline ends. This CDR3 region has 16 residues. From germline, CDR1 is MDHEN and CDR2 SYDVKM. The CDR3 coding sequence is TGTGCCAGCAGTCCAACAGGGAAGGGCATCCAAGAGACCCAGTACTTC. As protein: CASSPTGKGIQETQYF.

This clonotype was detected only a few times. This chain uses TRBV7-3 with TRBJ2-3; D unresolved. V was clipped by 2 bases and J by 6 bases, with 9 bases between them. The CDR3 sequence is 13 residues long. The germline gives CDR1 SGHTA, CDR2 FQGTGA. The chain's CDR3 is CASSLSVPDTQYF. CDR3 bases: TGTGCCAGCAGCTTATCGGTTCCCGATACGCAGTATTTT.

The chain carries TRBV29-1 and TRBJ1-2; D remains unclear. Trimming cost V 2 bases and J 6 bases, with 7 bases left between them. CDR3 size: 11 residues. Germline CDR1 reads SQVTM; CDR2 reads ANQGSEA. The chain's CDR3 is CSVELGNGYTF. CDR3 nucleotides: TGCAGCGTTGAACTCGGCAATGGCTACACCTTC. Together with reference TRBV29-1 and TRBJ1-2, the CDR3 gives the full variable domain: SAVISQKPSRDICQRGTSLTIQCQVDSQVTMMFWYRQQPGQSLTLIATANQGSEATYESGFVIDKFPISRPNLTFSTLTVSNMSPEDSSIYLCSVELGNGYTFGSGTRLTVV.

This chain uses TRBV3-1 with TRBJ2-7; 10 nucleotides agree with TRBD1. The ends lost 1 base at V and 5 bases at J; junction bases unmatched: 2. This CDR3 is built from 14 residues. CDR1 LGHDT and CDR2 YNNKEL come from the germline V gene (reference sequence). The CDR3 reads CASSQATGGDEQYF. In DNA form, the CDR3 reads TGTGCCAGCAGCCAAGCGACAGGGGGCGACGAGCAGTACTTC.

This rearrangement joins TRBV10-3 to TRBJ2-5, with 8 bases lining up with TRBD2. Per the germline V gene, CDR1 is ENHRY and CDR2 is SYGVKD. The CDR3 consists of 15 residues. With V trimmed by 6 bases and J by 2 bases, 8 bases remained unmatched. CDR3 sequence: CAIRAGIAGQETQYF. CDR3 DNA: TGTGCCATCAGGGCGGGGATAGCGGGGCAAGAGACCCAGTACTTC.

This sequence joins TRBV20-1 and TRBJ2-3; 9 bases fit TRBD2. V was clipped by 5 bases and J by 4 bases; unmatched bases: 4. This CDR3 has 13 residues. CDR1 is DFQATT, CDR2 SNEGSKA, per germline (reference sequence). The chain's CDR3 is CSARTSVPDTQYF. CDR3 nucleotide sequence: TGCAGTGCTCGGACTAGCGTGCCAGATACGCAGTATTTT.